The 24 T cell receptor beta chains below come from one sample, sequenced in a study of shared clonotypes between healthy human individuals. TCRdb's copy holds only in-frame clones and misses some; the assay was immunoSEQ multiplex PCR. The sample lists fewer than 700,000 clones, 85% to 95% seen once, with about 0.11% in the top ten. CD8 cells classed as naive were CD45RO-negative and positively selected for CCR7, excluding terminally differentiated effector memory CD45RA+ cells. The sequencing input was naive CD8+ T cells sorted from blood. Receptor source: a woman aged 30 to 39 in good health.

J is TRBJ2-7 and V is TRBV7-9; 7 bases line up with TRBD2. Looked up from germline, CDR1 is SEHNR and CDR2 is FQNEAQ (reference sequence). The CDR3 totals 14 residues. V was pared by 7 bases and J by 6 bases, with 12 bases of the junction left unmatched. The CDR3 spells CASITAGSGTEQYF. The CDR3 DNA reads TGTGCCAGCATCACGGCCGGGAGCGGGACCGAGCAGTACTTC.

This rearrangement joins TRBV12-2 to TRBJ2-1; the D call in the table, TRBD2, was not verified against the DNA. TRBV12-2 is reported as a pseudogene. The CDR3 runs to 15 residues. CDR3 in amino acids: CASRMGLAGINEQFF. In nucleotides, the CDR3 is TGTGCAAGTCGCATGGGACTAGCGGGTATCAATGAGCAGTTCTTC.

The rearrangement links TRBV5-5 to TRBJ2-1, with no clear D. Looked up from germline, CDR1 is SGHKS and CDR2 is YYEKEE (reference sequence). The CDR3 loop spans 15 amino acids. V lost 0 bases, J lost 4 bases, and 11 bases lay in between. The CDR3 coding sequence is TGTGCCAGCAGCTTGGCCCGGTCAACTTACAATGAGCAGTTCTTC. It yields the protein CASSLARSTYNEQFF.

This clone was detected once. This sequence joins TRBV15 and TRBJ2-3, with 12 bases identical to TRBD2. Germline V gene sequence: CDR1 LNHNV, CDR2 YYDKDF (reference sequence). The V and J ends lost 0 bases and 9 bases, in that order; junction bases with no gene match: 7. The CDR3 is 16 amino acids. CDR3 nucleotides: TGTGCCACCAGCAGAGATTCGGCTAGCGGGAGGGACACGCAGTATTTT. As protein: CATSRDSASGRDTQYF.

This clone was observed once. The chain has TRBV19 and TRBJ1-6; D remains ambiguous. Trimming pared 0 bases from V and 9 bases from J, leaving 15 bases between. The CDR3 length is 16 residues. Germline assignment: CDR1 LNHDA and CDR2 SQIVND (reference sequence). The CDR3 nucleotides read TGTGCCAGTAGTATAGATCCACCAGGAGCGGCTTCACCCCTCCACTTT. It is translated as CASSIDPPGAASPLHF.

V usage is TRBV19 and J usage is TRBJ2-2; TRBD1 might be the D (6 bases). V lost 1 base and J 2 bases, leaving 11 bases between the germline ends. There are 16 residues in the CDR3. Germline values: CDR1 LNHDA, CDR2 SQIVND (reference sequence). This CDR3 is CASSIARDTNTGELFF. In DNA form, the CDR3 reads TGTGCCAGTAGTATAGCCCGGGACACCAACACCGGGGAGCTGTTTTTT.

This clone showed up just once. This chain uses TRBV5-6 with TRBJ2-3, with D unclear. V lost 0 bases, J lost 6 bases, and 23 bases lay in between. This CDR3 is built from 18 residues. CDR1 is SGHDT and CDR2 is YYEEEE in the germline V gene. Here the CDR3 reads CASSLDLGLGKVPDTQYF. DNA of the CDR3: TGTGCCAGCAGCTTGGACCTAGGGTTGGGTAAAGTACCCGATACGCAGTATTTT.

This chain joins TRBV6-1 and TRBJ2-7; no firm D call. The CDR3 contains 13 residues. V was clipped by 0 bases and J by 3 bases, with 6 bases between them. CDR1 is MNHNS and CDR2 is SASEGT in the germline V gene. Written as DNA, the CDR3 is TGTGCCAGCAGTGAAGCATCGCGCTACGAGCAGTACTTC. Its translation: CASSEASRYEQYF.

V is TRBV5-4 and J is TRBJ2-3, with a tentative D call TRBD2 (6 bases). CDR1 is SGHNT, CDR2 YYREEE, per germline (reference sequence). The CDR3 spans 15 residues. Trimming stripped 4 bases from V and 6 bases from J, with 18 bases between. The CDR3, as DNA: TGTGCCAGCAGCCGTAGCGGCCCCCTGCCGGATACGCAGTATTTT. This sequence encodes CASSRSGPLPDTQYF.

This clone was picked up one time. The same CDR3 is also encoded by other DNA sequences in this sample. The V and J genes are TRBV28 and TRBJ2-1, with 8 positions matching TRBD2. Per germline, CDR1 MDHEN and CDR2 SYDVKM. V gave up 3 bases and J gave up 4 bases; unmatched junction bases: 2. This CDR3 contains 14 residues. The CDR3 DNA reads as TGTGCCAGCAGTTTCCCGGGAGGGTACAATGAGCAGTTCTTC. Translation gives CASSFPGGYNEQFF.

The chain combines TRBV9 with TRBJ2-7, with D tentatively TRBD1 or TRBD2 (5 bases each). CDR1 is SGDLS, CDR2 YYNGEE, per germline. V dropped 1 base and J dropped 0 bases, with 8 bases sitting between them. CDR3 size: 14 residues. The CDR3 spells CASSVRGDSYEQYF. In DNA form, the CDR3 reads TGTGCCAGCAGCGTAAGAGGGGACTCCTACGAGCAGTACTTC.

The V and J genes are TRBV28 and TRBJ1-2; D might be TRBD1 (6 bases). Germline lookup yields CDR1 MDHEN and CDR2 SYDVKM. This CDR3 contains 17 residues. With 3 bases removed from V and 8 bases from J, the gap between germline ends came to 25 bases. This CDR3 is CASSLYAGVAVMAGYTF. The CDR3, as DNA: TGTGCCAGCAGTTTGTATGCAGGGGTTGCCGTAATGGCGGGCTACACCTTC.

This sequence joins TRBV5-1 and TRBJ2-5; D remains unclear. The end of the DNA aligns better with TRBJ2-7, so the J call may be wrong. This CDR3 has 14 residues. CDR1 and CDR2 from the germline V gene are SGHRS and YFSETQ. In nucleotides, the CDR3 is TGCGCCAGCAGTTCCTTTACTAACTCCTACGAGCAGTACTTC. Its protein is CASSSFTNSYEQYF.

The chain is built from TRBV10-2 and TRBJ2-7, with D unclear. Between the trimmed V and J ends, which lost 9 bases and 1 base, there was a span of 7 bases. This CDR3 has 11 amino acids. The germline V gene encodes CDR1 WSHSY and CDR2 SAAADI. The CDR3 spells CASSGSYEQYF. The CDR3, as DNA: TGCGCCAGTTCCGGTTCCTACGAGCAGTACTTC.

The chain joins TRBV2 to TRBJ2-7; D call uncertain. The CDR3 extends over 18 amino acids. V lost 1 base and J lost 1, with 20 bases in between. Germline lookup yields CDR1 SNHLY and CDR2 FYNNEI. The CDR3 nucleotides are TGTGCCAGCAGTGAAGGAAGCGCTCGGACGAGTCGGTCCTACGAGCAGTACTTC. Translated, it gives CASSEGSARTSRSYEQYF.

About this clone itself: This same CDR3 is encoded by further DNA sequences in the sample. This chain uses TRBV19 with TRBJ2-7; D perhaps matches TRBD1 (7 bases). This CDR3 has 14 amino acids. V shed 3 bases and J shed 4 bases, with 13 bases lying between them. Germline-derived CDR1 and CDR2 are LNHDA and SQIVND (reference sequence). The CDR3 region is CASSIGQGGYEQYF. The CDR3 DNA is TGTGCCAGTAGTATCGGGCAGGGGGGTTACGAGCAGTACTTC. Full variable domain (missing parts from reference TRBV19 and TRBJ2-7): DGGITQSPKYLFRKEGQNVTLSCEQNLNHDAMYWYRQDPGQGLRLIYYSQIVNDFQKGDIAEGYSVSREKKESFPLTVTSAQKNPTAFYLCASSIGQGGYEQYFGPGTRLTVT.

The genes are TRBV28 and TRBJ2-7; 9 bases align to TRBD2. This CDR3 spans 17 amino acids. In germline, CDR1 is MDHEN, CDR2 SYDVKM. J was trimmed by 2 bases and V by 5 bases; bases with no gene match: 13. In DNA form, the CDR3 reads TGTGCCAGCAGTCTTTCCCACCGACTAGCGGAGACCTACGAGCAGTACTTC. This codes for CASSLSHRLAETYEQYF. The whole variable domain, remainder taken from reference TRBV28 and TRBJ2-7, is DVKVTQSSRYLVKRTGEKVFLECVQDMDHENMFWYRQDPGLGLRLIYFSYDVKMKEKGDIPEGYSVSREKKERFSLILESASTNQTSMYLCASSLSHRLAETYEQYFGPGTRLTVT.

CDR3 loop: CASSQTSYRGLRETQYF. CDR3 bases: TGTGCCAGCAGCCAAACCTCATACAGGGGTTTGAGGGAGACCCAGTACTTC. The V and J genes are TRBV7-9 and TRBJ2-5; TRBD1 matches 7 bases. V was clipped by 5 bases and J by 5 bases; unmatched bases: 17. The CDR3 has 17 amino acids. Germline V gives CDR1 SEHNR, CDR2 FQNEAQ (reference sequence).

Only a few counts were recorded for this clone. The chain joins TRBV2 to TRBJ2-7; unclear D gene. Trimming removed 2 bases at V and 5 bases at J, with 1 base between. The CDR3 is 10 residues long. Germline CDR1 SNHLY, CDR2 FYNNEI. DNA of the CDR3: TGTGCCAGCAGTGAACACGAGCAGTACTTC. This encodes CASSEHEQYF.

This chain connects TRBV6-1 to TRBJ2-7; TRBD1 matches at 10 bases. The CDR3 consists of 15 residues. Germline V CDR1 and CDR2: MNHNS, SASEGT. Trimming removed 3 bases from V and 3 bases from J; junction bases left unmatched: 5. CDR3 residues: CASSEQTGGHYEQYF. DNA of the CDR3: TGTGCCAGCAGTGAGCAGACAGGGGGCCACTACGAGCAGTACTTC.

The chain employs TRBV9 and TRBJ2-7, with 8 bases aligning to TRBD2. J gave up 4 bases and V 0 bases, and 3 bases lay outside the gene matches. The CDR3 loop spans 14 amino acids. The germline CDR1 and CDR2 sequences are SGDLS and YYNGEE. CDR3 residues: CASSVGAGEYEQYF. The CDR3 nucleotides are TGTGCCAGCAGCGTAGGAGCGGGGGAGTACGAGCAGTACTTC.

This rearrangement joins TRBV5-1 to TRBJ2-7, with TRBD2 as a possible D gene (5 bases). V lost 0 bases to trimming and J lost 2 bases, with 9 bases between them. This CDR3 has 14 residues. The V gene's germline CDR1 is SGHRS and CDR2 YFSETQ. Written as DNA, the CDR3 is TGCGCCAGCAGCTTGGAGGAGGCAACCTACGAGCAGTACTTC. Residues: CASSLEEATYEQYF.

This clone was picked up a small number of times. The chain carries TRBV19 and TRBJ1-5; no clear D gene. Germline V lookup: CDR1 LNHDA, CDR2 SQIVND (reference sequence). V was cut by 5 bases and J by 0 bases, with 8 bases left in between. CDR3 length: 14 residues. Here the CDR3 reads CASSWRVSNQPQHF. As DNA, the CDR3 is TGTGCCAGTAGTTGGAGGGTTAGCAATCAGCCCCAGCATTTT. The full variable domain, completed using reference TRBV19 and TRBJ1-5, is DGGITQSPKYLFRKEGQNVTLSCEQNLNHDAMYWYRQDPGQGLRLIYYSQIVNDFQKGDIAEGYSVSREKKESFPLTVTSAQKNPTAFYLCASSWRVSNQPQHFGDGTRLSIL.

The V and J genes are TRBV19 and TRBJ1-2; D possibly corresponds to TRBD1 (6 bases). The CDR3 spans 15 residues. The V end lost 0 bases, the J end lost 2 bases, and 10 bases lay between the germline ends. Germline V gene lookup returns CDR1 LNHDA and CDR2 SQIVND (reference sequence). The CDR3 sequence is CASSIEQGMNYGYTF. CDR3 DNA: TGTGCCAGTAGTATAGAGCAGGGGATGAACTATGGCTACACCTTC.